The clone carrying this TCR beta chain was counted a few times. The CDR3 consists of 16 residues. In germline, CDR1 is SGDLS, CDR2 YYNGEE. The V and J ends lost 5 bases and 0 bases respectively, with 16 bases between them. The sample originates from a study of molecular identifiers for immune sequencing clone quantification. Making the bulk TCR libraries relied on previously described methods and listed TCR primers. Via MiXCR, TCRdb re-called the PCR reads, giving one row per CDR3 protein. Here the sample spans 490,000 or so distinct CDR3 sequences, about a quarter being singletons. The origin of this receptor is a human donor in good health. Some libraries in this study had Jurkat cell RNA spiked in. The chain has TRBV9 and TRBJ2-3, with D hard to call. Sequenced input: naive CD8+ T cells from blood, with Jurkat cell RNA spiked in. Stated subset: FACS-sorted CD8+CD4-CCR7+CD45RA+ naive T cells. The CDR3: CASRGRSRLSTDTQYF. The CDR3 DNA follows: TGTGCCAGCAGAGGCCGAAGTAGGCTAAGCACAGATACGCAGTATTTT.